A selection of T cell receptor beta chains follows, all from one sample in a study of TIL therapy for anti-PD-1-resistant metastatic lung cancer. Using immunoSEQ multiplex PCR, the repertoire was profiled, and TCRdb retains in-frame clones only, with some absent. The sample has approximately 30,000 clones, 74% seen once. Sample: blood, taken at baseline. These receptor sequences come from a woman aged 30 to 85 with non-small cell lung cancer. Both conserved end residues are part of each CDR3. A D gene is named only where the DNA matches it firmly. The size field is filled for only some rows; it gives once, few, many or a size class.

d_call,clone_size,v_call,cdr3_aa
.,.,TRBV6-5,CASSYTGNTEAFF
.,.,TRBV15,CATSRGDWLYNEQFF
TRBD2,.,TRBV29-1,CSVEDYPTSGSYNEQFF
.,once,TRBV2,CATKVQETQYF
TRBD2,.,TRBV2,CASSEGSLAGVSYEQYF
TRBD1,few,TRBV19,CASTPTGPGQPQHF
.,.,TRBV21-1,CASSSAIRWLHFEQYF
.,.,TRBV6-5,CASSPSTGELFF
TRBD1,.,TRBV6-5,CASRPDREDYGYTF
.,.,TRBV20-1,CSARERDGYTF
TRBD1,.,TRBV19,CASSLTGTGLVSGANVLTF
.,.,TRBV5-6,CASSPRGRNTIYF
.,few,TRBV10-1,CASSESFLLDEQYF
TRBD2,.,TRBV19,CASGVRSGANTGELFF
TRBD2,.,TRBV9,CASSPWGGSYNEQFF
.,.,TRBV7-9,CASSLLGSAGELFF